These 16 T cell receptor beta chains originate from one sample sequenced in a study of chemoradiotherapy in HPV16-positive cancers. Sequencing was performed with immunoSEQ multiplex PCR; in TCRdb, only in-frame clones are kept and a portion is missing. There are tens of thousands of clones in the sample; approximately 88% occur only once, and around 5.1% lies in the top ten. The material sequenced was blood, taken from a patient who underwent chemoradiotherapy. Every receptor here comes from a human donor with HPV-associated anogenital cancer.

The chain has TRBV28 and TRBJ2-1; D is unresolved. This CDR3 is 13 amino acids long. Trimming pared 3 bases from V and 6 bases from J, leaving 9 bases between. Germline CDR1 reads MDHEN; CDR2 reads SYDVKM. The CDR3 region has the DNA TGTGCCAGCAGTTTTGGGTTTGGCAATGAGCAGTTCTTC. Encoded protein: CASSFGFGNEQFF.

The chain couples TRBV2 to TRBJ2-2, with D possibly TRBD1 on 6 matching bases. The V and J ends lost 5 bases and 8 bases respectively, with 12 bases between them. The CDR3 has 13 amino acids. Germline loops: CDR1 SNHLY, CDR2 FYNNEI. The CDR3 here is CASSIQGPGELFF. CDR3 in DNA: TGTGCCAGCAGTATACAGGGACCTGGGGAGCTGTTTTTT. Complete variable domain (other parts from reference TRBV2 and TRBJ2-2): EPEVTQTPSHQVTQMGQEVILRCVPISNHLYFYWYRQILGQKVEFLVSFYNNEISEKSEIFDDQFSVERPDGSNFTLKIRSTKLEDSAMYFCASSIQGPGELFFGEGSRLTVL.

This rearrangement joins TRBV27 to TRBJ1-3, with 8 nucleotides matching TRBD1. CDR1 and CDR2 (germline): MNHEY, SMNVEV (reference sequence). The CDR3 loop spans 17 amino acids. V was clipped by 5 bases and J by 3 bases; unmatched bases: 12. This CDR3 reads CASSLTGDRGGGNTIYF. CDR3 bases: TGTGCCAGCAGTCTAACGGGCGACAGGGGAGGTGGAAACACCATATATTTT.

V gene TRBV7-8 combines with J gene TRBJ1-5; D is ambiguous. The V and J ends lost 7 bases and 2 bases respectively, with 12 bases between them. The CDR3 sequence is 14 residues long. Germline V gives CDR1 SGHVS, CDR2 FQNEAQ. The CDR3 nucleotides are TGTGCCAGCACCACGGACGGGGGCAATCAGCCCCAGCATTTT. It codes for CASTTDGGNQPQHF.

The V and J genes are TRBV19 and TRBJ1-1, with TRBD1 identical over 7 bases. The germline V gene has CDR1 LNHDA and CDR2 SQIVND (reference sequence). This CDR3 has 13 amino acids. Unmatched junction bases numbered 5, after V lost 4 bases and J lost 6 bases. This CDR3 reads CASSNRGKAEAFF. In DNA form, the CDR3 reads TGTGCCAGTAGTAACAGGGGAAAGGCTGAAGCTTTCTTT.

Points on this clone: A read error may produce the germline difference seen at one junction end. V and J are TRBV6-5 and TRBJ1-6; no definite D call. Per the germline V gene, CDR1 is MNHEY and CDR2 is SVGAGI. The CDR3 contains 15 residues. CDR3 in DNA: TGTGCCAGCAGTTACGGAGGGAGGTCCTTTTCACCCCCCCACTTT. Protein product: CASSYGGRSFSPPHF.

The rearrangement uses TRBV19 and TRBJ2-2; a weak D match, TRBD2 (7 bases). CDR3 length equals 14 residues. CDR1 and CDR2 (germline): LNHDA, SQIVND (reference sequence). The germline V and J ends were trimmed by 5 bases and 3 bases, with 10 bases remaining between them. The CDR3 DNA reads as TGTGCCAGTAGTGACGGGGGGCACACCGGGGAGCTGTTTTTT. It codes for CASSDGGHTGELFF.

This chain connects TRBV2 to TRBJ1-6; unclear D gene. The CDR3 length is 15 residues. The germline CDR1 and CDR2 sequences are SNHLY and FYNNEI. Trimming took 8 bases from V and 7 from J, leaving 18 bases between them. The CDR3 here is CASSWGEGRNSPLHF. CDR3 sequence (DNA): TGTGCCAGCTCCTGGGGAGAGGGAAGGAATTCACCCCTCCACTTT.

CDR3 sequence reads: CASSVNSNQPQHF. The CDR3 DNA sequence: TGTGCCAGCAGCGTAAATAGCAATCAGCCCCAGCATTTT. The genes are TRBV9 and TRBJ1-5; D not certain. Germline CDR1 SGDLS, CDR2 YYNGEE. The CDR3 totals 13 residues. Trimming cost V 1 base and J 0 bases, with 2 bases left between them.

The V and J genes are TRBV27 and TRBJ1-6, with TRBD1 as a possible D gene (5 bases). This CDR3 has 16 residues. Germline CDR1 MNHEY, CDR2 SMNVEV (reference sequence). V shed 3 bases and J shed 10 bases, with 19 bases lying between them. The CDR3 here is CASSFELGRRGSPLHF. CDR3 DNA sequence: TGTGCCAGCAGTTTCGAGTTGGGACGGAGGGGATCACCCCTCCACTTT.

The chain links TRBV19 to TRBJ2-7; possible D gene TRBD2, 5 bases. V was trimmed by 5 bases and J by 5 bases, leaving 19 bases between them. The CDR3 consists of 15 residues. Germline values: CDR1 LNHDA, CDR2 SQIVND (reference sequence). CDR3 sequence reads: CASSSLYGENDEQYF. DNA for the CDR3: TGTGCCAGTAGTTCCCTCTATGGGGAGAACGACGAGCAGTACTTC.

The gene calls are TRBV5-1 and TRBJ2-1; maybe TRBD2 (6 bases). V lost 3 bases to trimming and J lost 4 bases, with 17 bases between them. Germline loops: CDR1 SGHRS, CDR2 YFSETQ. This CDR3 spans 16 amino acids. CDR3 sequence: CASSSGVSSAYNEQFF. CDR3 in DNA: TGCGCCAGCAGCTCTGGAGTGTCTAGCGCATACAATGAGCAGTTCTTC.

This clone occurred once. The V and J genes are TRBV27 and TRBJ2-1; 9 nucleotides match TRBD2. The CDR3 has 15 residues. J was trimmed by 9 bases and V by 5 bases; bases with no gene match: 11. The V gene's germline CDR1 is MNHEY and CDR2 SMNVEV (reference sequence). This CDR3 reads CASSQSVRGGREQFF. CDR3 nucleotide sequence: TGTGCCAGCAGTCAATCGGTGCGGGGGGGCCGTGAGCAGTTCTTC.

This clone was recorded a few times. This chain connects TRBV7-2 to TRBJ1-1; no reliable D call. The V gene lost 5 bases and the J gene lost 5 bases, with 18 bases spanning the gap. This CDR3 contains 15 residues. Germline V gene data show CDR1 as SGHTA and CDR2 as FQGNSA. The CDR3 is CASSPEPPPRTEAFF. CDR3 nucleotides: TGTGCCAGCAGCCCCGAGCCCCCTCCGAGGACTGAAGCTTTCTTT.

The chain recombines TRBV18 with TRBJ2-1; D possibly corresponds to TRBD1 (6 bases). V shed 1 base and J shed 5 bases, with 9 bases lying between them. CDR3 size: 14 residues. Germline V gives CDR1 KGHSH, CDR2 LQKENI. The chain's CDR3 is CASSPLTGNNEQFF. DNA of the CDR3: TGTGCCAGCTCACCACTGACAGGTAACAATGAGCAGTTCTTC. The whole variable domain, filled in from reference TRBV18 and TRBJ2-1, reads NAGVMQNPRHLVRRRGQEARLRCSPMKGHSHVYWYRQLPEEGLKFMVYLQKENIIDESGMPKERFSAEFPKEGPSILRIQQVVRGDSAAYFCASSPLTGNNEQFFGPGTRLTVL.

This chain connects TRBV6-5 to TRBJ1-6; D gene ambiguous. CDR1 and CDR2 (germline): MNHEY, SVGAGI. This CDR3 region has 15 residues. Trimming took 5 bases from V and 8 from J, leaving 16 bases between them. Written as DNA, the CDR3 is TGTGCCAGCAGTCCCGGGCGGGTCGATTATTCACCCCTCCACTTT. The encoded protein is CASSPGRVDYSPLHF.